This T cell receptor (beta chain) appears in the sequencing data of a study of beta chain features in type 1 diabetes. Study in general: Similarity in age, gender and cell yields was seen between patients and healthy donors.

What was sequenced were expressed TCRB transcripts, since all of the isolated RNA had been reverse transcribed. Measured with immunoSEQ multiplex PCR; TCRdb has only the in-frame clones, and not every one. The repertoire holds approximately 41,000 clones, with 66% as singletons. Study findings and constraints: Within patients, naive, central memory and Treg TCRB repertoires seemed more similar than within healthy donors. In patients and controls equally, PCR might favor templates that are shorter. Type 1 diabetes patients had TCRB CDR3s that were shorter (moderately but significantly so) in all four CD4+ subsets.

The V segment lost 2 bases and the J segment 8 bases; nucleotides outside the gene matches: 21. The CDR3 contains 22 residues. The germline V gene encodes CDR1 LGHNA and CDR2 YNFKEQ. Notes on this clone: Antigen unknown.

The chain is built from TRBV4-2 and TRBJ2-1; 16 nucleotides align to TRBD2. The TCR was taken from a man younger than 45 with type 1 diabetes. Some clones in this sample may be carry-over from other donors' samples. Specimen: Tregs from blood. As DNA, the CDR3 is TGTGCCAGCAGCCAAAGACACCGGCCGGGACTAGCGGGGGGGCCTCGGCCCGATGAGCAGTTCTTC. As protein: CASSQRHRPGLAGGPRPDEQFF.